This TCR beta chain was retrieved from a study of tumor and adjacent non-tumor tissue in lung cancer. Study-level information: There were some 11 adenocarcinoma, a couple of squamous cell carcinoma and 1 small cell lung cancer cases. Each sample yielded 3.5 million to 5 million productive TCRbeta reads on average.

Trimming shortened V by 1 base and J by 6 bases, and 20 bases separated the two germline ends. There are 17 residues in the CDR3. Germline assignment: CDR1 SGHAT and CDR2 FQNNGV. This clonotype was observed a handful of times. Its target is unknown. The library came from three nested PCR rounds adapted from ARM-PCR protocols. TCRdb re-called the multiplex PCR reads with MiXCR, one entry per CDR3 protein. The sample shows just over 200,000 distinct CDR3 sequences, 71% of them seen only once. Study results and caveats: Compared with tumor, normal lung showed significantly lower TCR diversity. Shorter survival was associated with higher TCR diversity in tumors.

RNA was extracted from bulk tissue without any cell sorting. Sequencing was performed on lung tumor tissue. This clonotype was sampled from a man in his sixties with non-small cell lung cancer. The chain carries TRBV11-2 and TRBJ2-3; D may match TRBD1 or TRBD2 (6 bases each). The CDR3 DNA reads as TGTGCCAGCAGCTTAGGAGTCGTACGGGGGCGTGCGGATACGCAGTATTTT. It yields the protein CASSLGVVRGRADTQYF. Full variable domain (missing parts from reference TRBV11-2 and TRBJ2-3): EAGVAQSPRYKIIEKRQSVAFWCNPISGHATLYWYQQILGQGPKLLIQFQNNGVVDDSQLPKDRFSAERLKGVDSTLKIQPAKLEDSAVYLCASSLGVVRGRADTQYFGPGTRLTVL.